These 10 T cell receptor beta chains came from one sample sequenced in a study of T cell responses to AZD1222 COVID-19 vaccine. Profiled with immunoSEQ multiplex PCR; TCRdb holds only in-frame clones, not every one. Among 130,000 to 150,000 clones listed, 85% to 95% were seen once. Sample: peripheral blood, taken on day 0 of AZD1222 vaccination. The receptor source for this set is an adult in good health.

This clone occurred a few times. V gene TRBV5-6 combines with J gene TRBJ2-7, with D maybe TRBD1 (5 bases). The CDR3 length is 15 residues. V was shortened by 0 bases and J by 0 bases, with 10 bases between the two germline ends. Germline V gene data show CDR1 as SGHDT and CDR2 as YYEEEE. The CDR3: CASSLAPDSSYEQYF. The CDR3 region has the DNA TGTGCCAGCAGCTTGGCCCCAGACAGCTCCTACGAGCAGTACTTC.

The V gene is TRBV7-9, the J gene TRBJ1-2, with a tentative D call TRBD1 (6 bases). The CDR3 extends over 15 amino acids. Germline CDR1 reads SEHNR; CDR2 reads FQNEAQ (reference sequence). Trimming left V 10 bases short and J 4 bases short, with 22 bases between. The CDR3 DNA reads as TGTGCCACCTCGAGCGAGGGGGGCCGTTTCTATGGCTACACCTTC. Its translation is CATSSEGGRFYGYTF.

CDR3 nucleotides: TGTGCCAGCAGCTTACGGTCCGGGGTGTCCTACAATGAGCAGTTCTTC. It specifies CASSLRSGVSYNEQFF. The chain carries TRBV5-8 and TRBJ2-1; D is perhaps TRBD2 (5 bases). The germline CDR1 and CDR2 sequences are SGHTS and YDEGEE. V lost 2 bases and J 1 base, leaving 13 bases between the germline ends. The CDR3 runs to 16 residues.

V gene TRBV2 combines with J gene TRBJ2-6; D possibly matches TRBD1 or TRBD2 (7 bases each). Per germline, CDR1 SNHLY and CDR2 FYNNEI. The CDR3 runs 18 residues. V lost 6 bases and J 2 bases, leaving 20 bases between the germline ends. For the CDR3, the DNA is TGTGCCAGCAGGACACTAGGGGGCGGGGGACCTGGGGCCAACGTCCTGACTTTC. Translating gives CASRTLGGGGPGANVLTF.

The gene calls are TRBV7-2 and TRBJ2-1; 9 nucleotides agree with TRBD1. The V segment lost 5 bases and the J segment 6 bases; nucleotides outside the gene matches: 8. CDR1 and CDR2 from the germline V gene are SGHTA and FQGNSA. This CDR3 has 15 amino acids. The CDR3 sequence: CASSPGTGRGNEQFF. The CDR3 DNA reads TGTGCCAGCAGCCCTGGGACAGGGAGAGGCAATGAGCAGTTCTTC. The whole variable domain, filled in from reference TRBV7-2 and TRBJ2-1, reads GAGVSQSPSNKVTEKGKDVELRCDPISGHTALYWYRQSLGQGLEFLIYFQGNSAPDKSGLPSDRFSAERTGGSVSTLTIQRTQQEDSAVYLCASSPGTGRGNEQFFGPGTRLTVL.

The V call is TRBV11-3, the J call TRBJ2-2; D remains unclear. Per the germline V gene, CDR1 is SGHNT and CDR2 is YENEEA. The germline V and J ends were trimmed by 5 bases and 6 bases, with 7 bases remaining between them. The CDR3 is 12 amino acids. CDR3 region: CASSPLAGELFF. CDR3 sequence (DNA): TGTGCCAGCAGCCCCCTTGCCGGGGAGCTGTTTTTT.

J is TRBJ1-1 and V is TRBV5-1; D is possibly TRBD1 (5 bases). The V gene's germline CDR1 is SGHRS and CDR2 YFSETQ. This CDR3 is 13 amino acids long. V lost 2 bases and J lost 4, with 9 bases in between. The CDR3 here is CASSLGDGTEAFF. CDR3 nucleotides: TGCGCCAGCAGCTTAGGGGACGGCACTGAAGCTTTCTTT.

This chain links TRBV6-1 with TRBJ1-5; D ambiguous. Trimming left V 2 bases short and J 4 bases short, with 9 bases between. The CDR3 length is 14 residues. CDR1 and CDR2 (germline): MNHNS, SASEGT. CDR3 sequence (DNA): TGTGCCAGCAGTGAATCCCGTGGTAATCAGCCCCAGCATTTT. Protein sequence: CASSESRGNQPQHF.

This chain uses TRBV20-1 with TRBJ2-1; D is ambiguous. The V and J ends lost 3 bases and 10 bases respectively, with 13 bases between them. The germline gives CDR1 DFQATT, CDR2 SNEGSKA (reference sequence). The CDR3 covers 12 residues. In DNA, the CDR3 is TGCAGTGCTAGTGCGTCAGTGCGGGAGCAGTTCTTC. Protein: CSASASVREQFF.

The V and J genes are TRBV6-5 and TRBJ2-1; D is uncertain. Germline CDR1 reads MNHEY; CDR2 reads SVGAGI. The CDR3 length is 14 residues. V lost 8 bases to trimming and J lost 0 bases, with 11 bases between them. CDR3 DNA sequence: TGTGCCAGCTCATACAAGAGCTCCTACAATGAGCAGTTCTTC. This codes for CASSYKSSYNEQFF.